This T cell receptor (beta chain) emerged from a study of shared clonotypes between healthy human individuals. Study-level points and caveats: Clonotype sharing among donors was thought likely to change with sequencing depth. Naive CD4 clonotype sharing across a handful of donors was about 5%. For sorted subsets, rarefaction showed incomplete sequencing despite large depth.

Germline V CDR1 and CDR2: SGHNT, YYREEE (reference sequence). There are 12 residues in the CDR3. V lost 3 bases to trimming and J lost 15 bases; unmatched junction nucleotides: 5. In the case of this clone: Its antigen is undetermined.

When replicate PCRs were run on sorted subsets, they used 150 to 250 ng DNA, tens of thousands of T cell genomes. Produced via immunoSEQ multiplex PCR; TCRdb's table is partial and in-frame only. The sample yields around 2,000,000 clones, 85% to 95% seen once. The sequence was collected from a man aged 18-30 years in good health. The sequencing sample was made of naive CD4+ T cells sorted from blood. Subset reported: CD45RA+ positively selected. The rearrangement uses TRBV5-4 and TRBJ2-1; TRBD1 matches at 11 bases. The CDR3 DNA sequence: TGTGCCAGCAGCTGGGGACAGGGGGTAAGGTTCTTC. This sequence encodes CASSWGQGVRFF.